This TCR beta chain stems from a study of PD-1 blockade in classical Hodgkin lymphoma. This clone has more than one count but fewer than ten. Sequencing used immunoSEQ multiplex PCR; TCRdb keeps in-frame clones, though not all of them. The sample has 25,000 to 35,000 clones, 70% seen once. In every patient, relapse followed autologous stem cell transplantation, while exposure to brentuximab vedotin differed. The CDR3 covers 17 residues. After removal of 3 bases from V and 1 base from J, the junction contained 7 bases not matched to a gene. Germline CDR1 reads ENHRY; CDR2 reads SYGVKD. The TCR comes from a human donor with classical Hodgkin lymphoma. The V gene is TRBV10-3, the J gene TRBJ2-7; 12 bases line up with TRBD1. Here the sequenced sample was peripheral blood mononuclear cells (PBMCs), taken before the second cycle of nivolumab. CDR3 loop: CAISDPGQGANSYEQYF. CDR3 sequence (DNA): TGTGCCATCAGTGACCCGGGACAGGGGGCAAATTCCTACGAGCAGTACTTC.